This T cell receptor (beta chain) was sequenced for a study of blood T cell repertoires in COVID-19. Study in general: Donors in the United States, Italy and Spain gave samples during acute or convalescent COVID-19.

The age range of participants was 18 to 89 years, with residence in roughly 25 US areas. The study assigned cohorts using participant-reported clinical history. Germline V CDR1 and CDR2: SQVTM, ANQGSEA. The V segment lost 8 bases and the J segment 3 bases; nucleotides outside the gene matches: 9. CDR3 length equals 13 residues. Only in-frame clones appear in the TCRdb table, and some are missing; sequencing was by immunoSEQ multiplex PCR. The profile covers approximately 490,000 clones, with about nine tenths appearing a single time and 8% to 9.5% taken by the ten largest. The sequence derives from a woman aged 55-70 years who had recovered from COVID-19. The chain is built from TRBV29-1 and TRBJ1-2, with 7 bases aligning to TRBD1. Sequences were obtained from PBMCs or T cells enriched from blood (not recorded which). This CDR3 reads CSSTGQPDYGYTF. The CDR3 DNA sequence: TGCAGCTCTACGGGACAGCCAGACTATGGCTACACCTTC.